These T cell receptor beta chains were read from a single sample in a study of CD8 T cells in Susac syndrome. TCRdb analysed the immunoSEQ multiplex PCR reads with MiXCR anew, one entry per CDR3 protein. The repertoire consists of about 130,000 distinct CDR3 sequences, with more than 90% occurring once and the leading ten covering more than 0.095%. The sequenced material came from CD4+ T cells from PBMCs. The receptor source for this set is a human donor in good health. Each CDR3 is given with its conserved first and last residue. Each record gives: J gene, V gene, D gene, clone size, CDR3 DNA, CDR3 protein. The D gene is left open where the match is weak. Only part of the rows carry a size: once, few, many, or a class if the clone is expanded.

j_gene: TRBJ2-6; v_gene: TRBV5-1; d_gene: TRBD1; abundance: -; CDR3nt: TGCGCCAGCAGCTTCACCCCCTCCGGGACAGGAGTCTCTGGGGCCAACGTCCTGACTTTC; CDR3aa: CASSFTPSGTGVSGANVLTF
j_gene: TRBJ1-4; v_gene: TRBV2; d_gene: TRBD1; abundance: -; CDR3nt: TGTGCCAGCAGTGTACAGGGGGGTAATGAAAAACTGTTTTTT; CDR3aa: CASSVQGGNEKLFF
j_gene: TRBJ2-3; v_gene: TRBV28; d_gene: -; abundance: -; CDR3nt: TGTGCCAGCAGTTTAATCCTCACAGATACGCAGTATTTT; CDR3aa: CASSLILTDTQYF
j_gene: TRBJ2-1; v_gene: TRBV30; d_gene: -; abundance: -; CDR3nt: TGTGCCTGGAGCCAATCGGGGCTGTTCAATGAGCAGTTCTTC; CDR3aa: CAWSQSGLFNEQFF
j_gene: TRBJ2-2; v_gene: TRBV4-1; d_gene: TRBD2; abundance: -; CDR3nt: TGCGCCAGCAGCCAAGTCCCGGGACTAGCGGCGAAGGCCGGGGAGCTGTTTTTT; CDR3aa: CASSQVPGLAAKAGELFF
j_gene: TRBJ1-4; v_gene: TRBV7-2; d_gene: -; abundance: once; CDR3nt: TGTTCCAGCAGCTTAGCGAGGGGATTCTCCGAAAAACTGTTTTTT; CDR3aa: CSSSLARGFSEKLFF
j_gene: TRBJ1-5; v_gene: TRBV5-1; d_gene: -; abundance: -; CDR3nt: TGCGCCAGCAGCTTGCGGAGCGGAGATCAGCCCCAGCATTTT; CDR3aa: CASSLRSGDQPQHF
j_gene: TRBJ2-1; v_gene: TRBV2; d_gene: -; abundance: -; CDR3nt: TGTGCCAGCAGTGATTCCTGGTACAATGAGCAGTTCTTC; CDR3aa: CASSDSWYNEQFF
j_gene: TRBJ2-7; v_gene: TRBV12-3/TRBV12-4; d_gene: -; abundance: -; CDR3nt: TGTGCCAGCAGTCAAGGGCTCCTAGGGCAGTACTTC; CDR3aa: CASSQGLLGQYF
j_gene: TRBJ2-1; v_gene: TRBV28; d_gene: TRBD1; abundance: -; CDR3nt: TGTGCCAGCAGTCTCACGGGACAGGGATCAGGGAAGCAGTTCTTC; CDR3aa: CASSLTGQGSGKQFF
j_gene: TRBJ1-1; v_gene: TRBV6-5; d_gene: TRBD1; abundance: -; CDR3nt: TGTGCCAGCAACTCTGACAGGGCCCGGAACACTGAAGCTTTCTTT; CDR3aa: CASNSDRARNTEAFF
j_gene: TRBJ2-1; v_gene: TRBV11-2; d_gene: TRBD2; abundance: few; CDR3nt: TGTGCCAGCAGCCAACTAGCGGGAGGGACCTACAATGAGCAGTTCTTC; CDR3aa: CASSQLAGGTYNEQFF
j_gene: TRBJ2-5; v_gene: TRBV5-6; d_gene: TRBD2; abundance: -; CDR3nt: TGTGCCAGCAGCTACAGACTAGCGGGACCCCAAGAGACCCAGTACTTC; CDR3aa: CASSYRLAGPQETQYF
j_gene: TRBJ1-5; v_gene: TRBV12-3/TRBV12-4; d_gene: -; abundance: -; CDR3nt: TGTGCCAGCAGTTTCGGGATTCAGCCCCAGCATTTT; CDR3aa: CASSFGIQPQHF
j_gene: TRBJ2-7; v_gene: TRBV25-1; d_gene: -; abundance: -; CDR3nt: TGTGCCAGCAGTAACTTAGCGGCCCCCCACGAGCAGTACTTC; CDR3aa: CASSNLAAPHEQYF
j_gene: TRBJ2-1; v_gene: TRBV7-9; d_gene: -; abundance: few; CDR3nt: TGTGCCAGCAGTCCATCTGGGGGGAGCAATGAGCAGTTCTTC; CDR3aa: CASSPSGGSNEQFF
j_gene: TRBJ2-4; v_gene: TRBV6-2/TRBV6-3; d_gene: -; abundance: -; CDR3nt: TGTGCCAGCAGTTACCCGGGTTTCGGCAAAAACATTCAGTACTTC; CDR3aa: CASSYPGFGKNIQYF
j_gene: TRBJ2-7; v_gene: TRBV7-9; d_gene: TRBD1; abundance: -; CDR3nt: TGTGCCAGCAGCGTCCGGGACAGGCGCGACGAGCAGTACTTC; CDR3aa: CASSVRDRRDEQYF
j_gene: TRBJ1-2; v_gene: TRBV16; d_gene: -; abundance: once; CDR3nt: TGTGCCAGCAGCCAATCGTTCGGGGCTCAGGGCTACACCTTC; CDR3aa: CASSQSFGAQGYTF
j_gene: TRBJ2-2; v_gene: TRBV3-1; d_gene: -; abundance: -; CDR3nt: TGTGCCAGCAGCTATTCGACCAGCAGTGTAGGGGAGCTGTTTTTT; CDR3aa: CASSYSTSSVGELFF
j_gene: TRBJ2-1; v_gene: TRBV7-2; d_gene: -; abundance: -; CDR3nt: TGTGCCAGCAGCTTAGGTCGGGGCTCCTACAATGAGCAGTTCTTC; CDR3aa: CASSLGRGSYNEQFF
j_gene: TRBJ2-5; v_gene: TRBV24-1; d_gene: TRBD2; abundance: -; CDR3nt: TGTGCCACCAGTGAGGCTAGCGGGAGGGGACACCAAGAGACCCAGTACTTC; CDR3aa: CATSEASGRGHQETQYF
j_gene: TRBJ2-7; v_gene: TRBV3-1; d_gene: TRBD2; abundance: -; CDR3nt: TGTGCCACACCGGGACTAGCATGTTGTGAGCAGTACTTC; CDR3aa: CATPGLACCEQYF
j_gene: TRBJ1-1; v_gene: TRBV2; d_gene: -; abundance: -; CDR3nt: TGTGCCAGCCAGGCAGAGTTGAACACTGAAGCTTTCTTT; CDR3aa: CASQAELNTEAFF
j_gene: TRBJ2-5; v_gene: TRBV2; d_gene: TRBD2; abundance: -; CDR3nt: TGTGCCAGCAGTGTAGGACTAGCGGGAGGAGAGACCCAGTACTTC; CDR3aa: CASSVGLAGGETQYF
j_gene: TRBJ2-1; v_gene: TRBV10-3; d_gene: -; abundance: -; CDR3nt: TGTGCCATCAGTGAGTCGGGCCTGCGGTTCTTC; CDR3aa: CAISESGLRFF
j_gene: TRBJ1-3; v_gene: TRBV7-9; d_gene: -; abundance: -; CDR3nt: TGTGCCAGCAGTATCAGGCCGGGGAACACCATATATTTT; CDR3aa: CASSIRPGNTIYF
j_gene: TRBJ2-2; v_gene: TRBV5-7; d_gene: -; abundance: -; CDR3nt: TGTGCCAGCAGCTTGGGGTCCTGCGGATCGAACACCGGGGAGCTGTTTTTT; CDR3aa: CASSLGSCGSNTGELFF
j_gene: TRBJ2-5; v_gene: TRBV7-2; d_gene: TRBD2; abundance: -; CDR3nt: TGTGCCAGCAGCCCACAAGCGGGAGCCAGTGAGACCCAGTACTTC; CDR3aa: CASSPQAGASETQYF
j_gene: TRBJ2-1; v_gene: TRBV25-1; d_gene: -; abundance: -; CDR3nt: TGTGCCAGCAGTGAGTTGATAGCTGAGCAGTTCTTC; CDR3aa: CASSELIAEQFF
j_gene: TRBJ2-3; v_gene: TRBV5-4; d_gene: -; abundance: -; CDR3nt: TGTGCCAGCCAGGAGGAGATAACCACAGATACGCAGTATTTT; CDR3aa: CASQEEITTDTQYF
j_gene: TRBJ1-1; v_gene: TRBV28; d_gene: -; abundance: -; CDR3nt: TGTGCCAGCATTCAATTGCAGGGGAAAGCTTTCTTT; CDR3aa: CASIQLQGKAFF
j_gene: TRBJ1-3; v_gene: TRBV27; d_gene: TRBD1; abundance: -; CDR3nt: TGTGCCAGCAGCAGGGGGCCTGGAAACACCATATATTTT; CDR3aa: CASSRGPGNTIYF
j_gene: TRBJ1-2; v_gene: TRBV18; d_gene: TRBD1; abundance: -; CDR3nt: TGTGCCAGCTCATCGCTCCGGGACAGGGAGTATGGCTACACCTTC; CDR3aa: CASSSLRDREYGYTF
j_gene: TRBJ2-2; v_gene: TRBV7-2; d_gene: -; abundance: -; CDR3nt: TGTGCCAGCAATCCCTTGGGGTACACCGGGGAGCTGTTTTTT; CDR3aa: CASNPLGYTGELFF
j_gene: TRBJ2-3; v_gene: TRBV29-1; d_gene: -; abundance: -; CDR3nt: TGCAGCGTTGGAGGGGCGAGGGATACGCAGTATTTT; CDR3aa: CSVGGARDTQYF
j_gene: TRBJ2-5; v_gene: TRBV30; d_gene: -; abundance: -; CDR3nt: TGTGCCTGGAGTGTATACGGGGGAGGAGAGCAGTACTTC; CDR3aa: CAWSVYGGGEQYF
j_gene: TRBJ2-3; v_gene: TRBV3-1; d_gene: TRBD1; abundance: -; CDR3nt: TGTGCCAGCAGCCCCCGGTGGGGACAGGGGACCCCAGATACGCAGTATTTT; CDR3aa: CASSPRWGQGTPDTQYF
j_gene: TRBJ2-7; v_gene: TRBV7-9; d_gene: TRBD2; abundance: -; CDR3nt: TGTGCCAGCACGGGGGGAGGCAGCGGAGCCTACGAGCAGTACTTC; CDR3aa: CASTGGGSGAYEQYF
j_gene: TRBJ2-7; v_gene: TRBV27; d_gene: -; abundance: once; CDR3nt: TGTGCCAGCAGTTTACGAGGAGGAGAGCAGTACTTC; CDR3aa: CASSLRGGEQYF
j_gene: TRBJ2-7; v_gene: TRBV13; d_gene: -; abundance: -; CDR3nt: TGTGCCAGCAGCCAAACGACGGGCGAGCAGTACTTC; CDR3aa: CASSQTTGEQYF
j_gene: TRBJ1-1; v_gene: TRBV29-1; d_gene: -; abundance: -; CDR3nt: TGCAGCGGTACCGGGTCTCCAGTTGAAGCTTTCTTT; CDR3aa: CSGTGSPVEAFF
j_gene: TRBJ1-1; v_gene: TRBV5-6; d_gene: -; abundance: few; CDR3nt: TGTGCCAGCAGCCTCGGGGGGATCACTGAAGCTTTCTTT; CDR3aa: CASSLGGITEAFF
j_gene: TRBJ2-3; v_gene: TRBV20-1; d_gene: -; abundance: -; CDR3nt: TGCAGTTACGAGGGGGGCAAGAATACGCAGTATTTT; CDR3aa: CSYEGGKNTQYF
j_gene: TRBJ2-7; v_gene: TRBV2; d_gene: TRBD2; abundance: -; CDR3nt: TGTGCCAGCTCATGGACTAGCGTCGAGCAGTACTTC; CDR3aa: CASSWTSVEQYF
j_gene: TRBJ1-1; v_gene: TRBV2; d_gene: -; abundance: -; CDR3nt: TGTGCCAGCACCCCCTGGGAGGACGGAGAAGCTTTCTTT; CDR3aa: CASTPWEDGEAFF
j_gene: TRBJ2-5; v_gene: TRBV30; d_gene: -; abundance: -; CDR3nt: TGTGCCTGGAGTGTATTGGTAGGGGGAGCCCAGTACTTC; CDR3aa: CAWSVLVGGAQYF
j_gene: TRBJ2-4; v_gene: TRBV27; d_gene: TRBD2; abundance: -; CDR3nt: TGTGCCAGCAGTCTACTAGCGGGTATGGCGGCCAAAAACATTCAGTACTTC; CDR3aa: CASSLLAGMAAKNIQYF
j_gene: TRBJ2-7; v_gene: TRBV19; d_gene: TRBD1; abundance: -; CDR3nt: TGTGCCAGTAGTTTTCGACAGGGGGTCCCCTACGAGCAGTACTTC; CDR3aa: CASSFRQGVPYEQYF
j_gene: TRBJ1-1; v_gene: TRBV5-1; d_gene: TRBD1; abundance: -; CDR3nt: TGCGCCAGCAGCTACTCAGCCCAGGGGGCTTGGAACACTGAAGCTTTCTTT; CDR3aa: CASSYSAQGAWNTEAFF
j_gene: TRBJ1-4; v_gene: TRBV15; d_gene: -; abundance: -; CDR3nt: TGTGCCACCAGCGCGAGAGGGGCGGGTGAAAAACTGTTTTTT; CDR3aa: CATSARGAGEKLFF
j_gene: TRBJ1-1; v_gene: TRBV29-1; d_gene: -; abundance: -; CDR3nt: TGCAGCGTCATAGGGGGGACCCGGGCCACTGAAGCTTTCTTT; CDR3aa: CSVIGGTRATEAFF
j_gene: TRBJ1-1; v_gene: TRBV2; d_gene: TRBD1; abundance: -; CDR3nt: TGTGCCAGCAATTTCCAGGGGGGGAACACTGAAGCTTTCTTT; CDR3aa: CASNFQGGNTEAFF
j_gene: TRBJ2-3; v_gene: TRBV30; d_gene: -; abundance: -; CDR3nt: TGTGCCTGGAGTGGGAACAGGGAGGATACGCAGTATTTT; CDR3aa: CAWSGNREDTQYF